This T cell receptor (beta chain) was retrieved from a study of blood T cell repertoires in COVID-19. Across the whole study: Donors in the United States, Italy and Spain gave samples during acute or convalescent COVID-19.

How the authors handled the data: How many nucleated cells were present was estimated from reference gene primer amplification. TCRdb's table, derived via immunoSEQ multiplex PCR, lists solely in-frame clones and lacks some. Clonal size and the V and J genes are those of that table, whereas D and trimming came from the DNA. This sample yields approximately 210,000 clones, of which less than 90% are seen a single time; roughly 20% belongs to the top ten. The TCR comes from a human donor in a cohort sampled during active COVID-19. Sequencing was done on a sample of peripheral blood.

The DNA of the CDR3 is TGTGCCTGGAGTAGGGGGCTGGGGACTGAAGCTTTCTTT. Translation: CAWSRGLGTEAFF. V gene TRBV30 combines with J gene TRBJ1-1; 7 bases match TRBD1. Per the germline V gene, CDR1 is GTSNPN and CDR2 is SVGIG (reference sequence). The CDR3 totals 13 residues. J gave up 5 bases and V 2 bases, and 5 bases lay outside the gene matches. The full variable domain, in which reference TRBV30 and TRBJ1-1 provide the parts outside the CDR3, is SQTIHQWPATLVQPVGSPLSLECTVEGTSNPNLYWYRQAAGRGLQLLFYSVGIGQISSEVPQNLSASRPQDRQFILSSKKLLLSDSGFYLCAWSRGLGTEAFFGQGTRLTVV.